The 25 T cell receptor beta chains listed next were all sequenced from one sample in a study of cytomegalovirus exposure and HLA in healthy donors. Some clones are missing from TCRdb's copy, which holds only in-frame ones; the method was immunoSEQ multiplex PCR. Here the sample spans about 140,000 clones, 86% being singletons. The sample comprised PBMCs. These receptors were taken from a man between 18 and 29 years old in good health and CMV-seronegative.

J is TRBJ2-5 and V is TRBV7-9, with D perhaps matching TRBD1 (5 bases). There are 15 residues in the CDR3. CDR1 is SEHNR and CDR2 is FQNEAQ in the germline V gene (reference sequence). Trimming stripped 0 bases from V and 2 bases from J, with 10 bases between. CDR3 amino acids: CASSLAGLAQETQYF. CDR3 nucleotides: TGTGCCAGCAGCTTAGCGGGGCTCGCTCAAGAGACCCAGTACTTC. Filled out from reference TRBV7-9 and TRBJ2-5, the complete variable domain reads DTGVSQNPRHKITKRGQNVTFRCDPISEHNRLYWYRQTLGQGPEFLTYFQNEAQLEKSRLLSDRFSAERPKGSFSTLEIQRTEQGDSAMYLCASSLAGLAQETQYFGPGTRLLVL.

V gene TRBV4-1 combines with J gene TRBJ2-1; 9 bases fit TRBD2. The germline V gene encodes CDR1 MGHRA and CDR2 YSYEKL. This CDR3 is 17 amino acids long. V was pared by 0 bases and J by 1 base, with 4 bases of the junction left unmatched. CDR3 nucleotides: TGCGCCAGCAGCCAAGATGCCGCGGGAGGGTCCTACAATGAGCAGTTCTTC. Translated: CASSQDAAGGSYNEQFF.

CDR3 loop: CASRGRGTGDQPQHF. CDR3 coding DNA: TGTGCCAGCAGGGGAAGGGGGACAGGGGATCAGCCCCAGCATTTT. V usage is TRBV27 and J usage is TRBJ1-5; 10 bases map to TRBD1. V lost 6 bases to trimming and J lost 5 bases; unmatched junction nucleotides: 7. The germline gives CDR1 MNHEY, CDR2 SMNVEV (reference sequence). The CDR3 extends over 15 amino acids.

Comments on this clone: An end of the junction differs from the germline gene, which may be a read error. This chain links TRBV18 with TRBJ2-6; 11 bases match TRBD1. Germline CDR1 is KGHSH and CDR2 is LQKENI. This CDR3 is built from 16 residues. The CDR3 bases are TGCGTCAGCGCAGGGACAGGGGGTTCTGGGGCCAACGTCCTGACTTTC. Its protein product is CVSAGTGGSGANVLTF.

V is TRBV28 and J is TRBJ1-2; D may be TRBD1 (6 bases). Germline CDR1 reads MDHEN; CDR2 reads SYDVKM. V was trimmed by 2 bases and J by 6 bases, leaving 13 bases between them. This CDR3 is 14 amino acids long. CDR3 bases: TGTGCCAGCAGTTTAGCGGGGGGCGCAAATGGCTACACCTTC. Its translation is CASSLAGGANGYTF.

This chain uses TRBV7-2 with TRBJ1-1; D not resolved. Germline V gene lookup returns CDR1 SGHTA and CDR2 FQGNSA. V lost 5 bases and J lost 1, with 5 bases in between. The CDR3 is 12 residues long. CDR3 region: CASSPRNTEAFF. The CDR3 nucleotides read TGTGCCAGCAGCCCCAGGAACACTGAAGCTTTCTTT.

The chain employs TRBV5-4 and TRBJ1-2; D perhaps matches TRBD1 (6 bases). The CDR3 extends over 15 amino acids. Germline CDR1 SGHNT, CDR2 YYREEE (reference sequence). Trimming stripped 0 bases from V and 4 bases from J, with 13 bases between. The CDR3 loop is CASSLAGGGTYGYTF. Written as DNA, the CDR3 is TGTGCCAGCAGCTTGGCCGGGGGGGGCACCTATGGCTACACCTTC. Full variable domain (outside the CDR3, taken from reference TRBV5-4 and TRBJ1-2): ETGVTQSPTHLIKTRGQQVTLRCSSQSGHNTVSWYQQALGQGPQFIFQYYREEENGRGNFPPRFSGLQFPNYSSELNVNALELDDSALYLCASSLAGGGTYGYTFGSGTRLTVV.

The chain links TRBV5-5 to TRBJ2-3; a possible D gene is TRBD2 (5 bases). The CDR3 runs 15 residues. V lost 0 bases to trimming and J lost 3 bases, with 11 bases between them. Germline V CDR1 and CDR2: SGHKS, YYEKEE (reference sequence). The CDR3 is CASSLGGRSTDTQYF. In nucleotides, the CDR3 is TGTGCCAGCAGCTTGGGTGGGAGAAGTACAGATACGCAGTATTTT. The full variable domain, with the rest looked up from reference TRBV5-5 and TRBJ2-3, is DAGVTQSPTHLIKTRGQQVTLRCSPISGHKSVSWYQQVLGQGPQFIFQYYEKEERGRGNFPDRFSARQFPNYSSELNVNALLLGDSALYLCASSLGGRSTDTQYFGPGTRLTVL.

The chain combines TRBV4-1 with TRBJ2-3, with TRBD2 matching 8 bases. Germline-derived CDR1 and CDR2 are MGHRA and YSYEKL. With V trimmed by 1 base and J by 1 base, 16 bases remained unmatched. The CDR3 is made up of 20 amino acids. CDR3 in DNA: TGCGCCAGCAGCCAAGGTCCGGGCGCGGGGGGAGCACTGGGCACAGATACGCAGTATTTT. Its protein product is CASSQGPGAGGALGTDTQYF.

The chain links TRBV11-2 to TRBJ1-4; the D is unclear. Per the germline V gene, CDR1 is SGHAT and CDR2 is FQNNGV. This CDR3 is 15 amino acids long. Trimming left V 5 bases short and J 3 bases short, with 13 bases between. The CDR3 protein is CASSPTPDSNEKLFF. CDR3 coding DNA: TGTGCCAGCAGCCCAACTCCGGACTCTAATGAAAAACTGTTTTTT.

This chain joins TRBV13 and TRBJ2-5; 8 nucleotides match TRBD1. CDR3 length: 15 amino acids. V gave up 4 bases and J gave up 5 bases; unmatched junction bases: 9. Germline V CDR1 and CDR2: PRHDT, FYEKMQ (reference sequence). CDR3: CASSSRWTGLETQYF. The DNA for the CDR3 is TGTGCCAGCAGCTCCCGATGGACAGGGCTGGAGACCCAGTACTTC.

V and J are TRBV10-1 and TRBJ1-4; D is unresolved. Germline V lookup: CDR1 WNHNN, CDR2 SYGVQD (reference sequence). Trimming removed 0 bases from V and 7 bases from J, with 12 bases in between. The CDR3 has 15 residues. The CDR3: CASSESAGGGEKLFF. The CDR3 DNA reads as TGCGCCAGCAGTGAGTCGGCAGGAGGAGGTGAAAAACTGTTTTTT.

This chain joins TRBV4-1 and TRBJ1-5; perhaps TRBD1 as D (6 bases). V was shortened by 0 bases and J by 2 bases, with 11 bases between the two germline ends. The CDR3 runs to 16 residues. CDR1 is MGHRA and CDR2 is YSYEKL in the germline V gene. CDR3 sequence reads: CASSQDDRRGNQPQHF. The CDR3 DNA sequence: TGCGCCAGCAGCCAAGACGACAGGCGGGGCAATCAGCCCCAGCATTTT.

The chain recombines TRBV2 with TRBJ2-2; TRBD2 matches at 13 bases. The CDR3 loop spans 15 amino acids. Germline trimming cut 4 bases from V and 5 bases from J; bases unmatched to any gene: 1. CDR1 SNHLY and CDR2 FYNNEI come from the germline V gene. The CDR3 DNA follows: TGTGCCAGCAGTGGGACTAGCGGGAGAACCGGGGAGCTGTTTTTT. Translation: CASSGTSGRTGELFF.

The V gene is TRBV29-1, the J gene TRBJ2-7; 8 bases fit TRBD1. The J segment lost 2 bases and the V segment lost 6 bases, leaving 6 bases of the junction unmatched. There are 13 residues in the CDR3. The V gene's germline CDR1 is SQVTM and CDR2 ANQGSEA. Written as DNA, the CDR3 is TGCAGCGTACTCGGACAGGGCGCCTACGAGCAGTACTTC. Translation gives CSVLGQGAYEQYF.

This sequence joins TRBV25-1 and TRBJ2-1; D remains unclear. In germline, CDR1 is MGHDK, CDR2 SYGVNS. The CDR3 extends over 15 amino acids. The V and J ends lost 6 bases and 1 base respectively, with 13 bases between them. Here the CDR3 DNA reads TGTGCCAGCAGACCCCCCGGCGGATCCTACAATGAGCAGTTCTTC. It is translated as CASRPPGGSYNEQFF.

This rearrangement joins TRBV2 to TRBJ2-1; maybe TRBD2 (5 bases). The CDR3 is 12 residues long. CDR1 SNHLY and CDR2 FYNNEI come from the germline V gene. The V and J ends lost 7 bases and 6 bases respectively, with 10 bases between them. DNA of the CDR3: TGTGCCAGCACCACACTAGTCAATGAGCAGTTCTTC. It encodes CASTTLVNEQFF.

The V and J genes are TRBV7-9 and TRBJ2-3, with D maybe TRBD2 (6 bases). The germline gives CDR1 SEHNR, CDR2 FQNEAQ (reference sequence). V lost 1 base to trimming and J lost 8 bases, with 22 bases between them. This CDR3 spans 17 amino acids. The CDR3 region has the DNA TGTGCCAGCAGCTTAGGTCGACGGGGAGAGATGGGGGGTACGCAGTATTTT. Translation: CASSLGRRGEMGGTQYF.

This clone was observed a few times. This rearrangement joins TRBV7-2 to TRBJ2-7, with a weak D call TRBD1 (6 bases). Germline values: CDR1 SGHTA, CDR2 FQGNSA. V dropped 6 bases and J dropped 3 bases, with 21 bases sitting between them. The CDR3 is 16 residues long. DNA of the CDR3: TGTGCCAGCAGTCATAACCCAAGTACAGGGAGCTACGAGCAGTACTTC. It encodes CASSHNPSTGSYEQYF.

The CDR3 protein is CATSRVTDYKAFF. The CDR3 DNA reads as TGTGCCACCAGCAGGGTTACAGATTACAAGGCTTTCTTT. V usage is TRBV15 and J usage is TRBJ1-1; D ambiguous. The V and J ends lost 3 bases and 11 bases respectively, with 16 bases between them. Per germline, CDR1 LNHNV and CDR2 YYDKDF (reference sequence). The CDR3 covers 13 residues.

This rearrangement joins TRBV19 to TRBJ2-1, with TRBD2 identical over 8 bases. The CDR3 loop spans 16 amino acids. With 8 bases clipped from V and 4 bases from J, the junction kept 13 bases outside the gene matches. Germline V gene sequence: CDR1 LNHDA, CDR2 SQIVND (reference sequence). The CDR3 is CASPSPGRARYNEQFF. The DNA of the CDR3 is TGTGCCAGTCCCTCCCCCGGGAGGGCCCGGTACAATGAGCAGTTCTTC.

This clone was detected only a few times. This chain uses TRBV6-6 with TRBJ2-7, with D perhaps TRBD2 (5 bases). The CDR3 spans 14 residues. V was clipped by 3 bases and J by 3 bases, with 12 bases between them. Per the germline V gene, CDR1 is MNHNY and CDR2 is SVGAGI (reference sequence). CDR3 in amino acids: CASSYSRVYYEQYF. In DNA, the CDR3 is TGTGCCAGCAGTTATTCGAGGGTCTACTACGAGCAGTACTTC.

This clone is a singleton in its sample. The rearrangement uses TRBV7-8 and TRBJ1-4, with TRBD1 matching 9 bases. CDR3 length: 14 residues. Germline V gene data show CDR1 as SGHVS and CDR2 as FQNEAQ. V trimming: 2 bases; J trimming: 7 bases; junction bases outside the gene matches: 2. CDR3 amino acids: CASSLKDRGEKLFF. The CDR3 DNA reads TGTGCCAGCAGCTTAAAGGACAGGGGTGAAAAACTGTTTTTT.

This clone was observed a few times. The chain uses TRBV5-6 and TRBJ1-1; D call uncertain. Germline V gene sequence: CDR1 SGHDT, CDR2 YYEEEE. The CDR3 sequence is 13 residues long. The germline V and J ends were trimmed by 1 base and 8 bases, with 12 bases remaining between them. This CDR3 reads CASSLRGFGEAFF. DNA of the CDR3: TGTGCCAGCAGCTTGAGAGGATTTGGAGAAGCTTTCTTT.

This clone was detected only once. The V call is TRBV5-8, the J call TRBJ1-1; D gene unclear. The germline gives CDR1 SGHTS, CDR2 YDEGEE. This CDR3 has 13 amino acids. V lost 3 bases and J 2 bases, leaving 8 bases between the germline ends. CDR3 bases: TGTGCCAGCAGCTCCCTTCCTAACACTGAAGCTTTCTTT. Translated: CASSSLPNTEAFF.